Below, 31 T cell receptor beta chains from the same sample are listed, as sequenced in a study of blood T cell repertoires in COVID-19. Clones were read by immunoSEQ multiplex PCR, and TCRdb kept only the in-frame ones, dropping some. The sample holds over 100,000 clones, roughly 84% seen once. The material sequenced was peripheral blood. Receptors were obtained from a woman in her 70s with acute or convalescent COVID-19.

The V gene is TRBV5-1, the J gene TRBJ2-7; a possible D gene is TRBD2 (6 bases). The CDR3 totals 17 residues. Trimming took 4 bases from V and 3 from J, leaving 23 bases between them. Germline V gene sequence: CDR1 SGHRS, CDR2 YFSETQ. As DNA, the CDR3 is TGCGCCAGCAGCCCTGGTGGCGGGGCCCCCGCCTTCTACGAGCAGTACTTC. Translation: CASSPGGGAPAFYEQYF.

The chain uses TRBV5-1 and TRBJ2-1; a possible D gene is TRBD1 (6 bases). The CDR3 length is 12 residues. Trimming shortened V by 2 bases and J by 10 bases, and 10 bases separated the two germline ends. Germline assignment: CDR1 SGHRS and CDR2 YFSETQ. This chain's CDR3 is CASSFRTEEQFF. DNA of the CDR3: TGCGCCAGCAGCTTTCGGACAGAAGAGCAGTTCTTC.

This chain's CDR3 is CAIRAGTNLDEQFF. The DNA for the CDR3 is TGTGCCATCAGGGCCGGGACTAACCTGGATGAGCAGTTCTTC. The chain links TRBV10-3 to TRBJ2-1, with 7 nucleotides matching TRBD2. This CDR3 has 14 residues. After removal of 6 bases from V and 8 bases from J, the junction contained 10 bases not matched to a gene. Germline lookup yields CDR1 ENHRY and CDR2 SYGVKD.

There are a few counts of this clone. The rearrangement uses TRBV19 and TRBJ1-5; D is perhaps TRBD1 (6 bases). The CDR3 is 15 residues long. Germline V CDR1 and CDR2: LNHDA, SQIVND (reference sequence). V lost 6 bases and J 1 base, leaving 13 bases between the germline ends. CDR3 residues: CASRSGGESNQPQHF. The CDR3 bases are TGTGCCAGTAGGTCGGGGGGCGAAAGCAATCAGCCCCAGCATTTT.

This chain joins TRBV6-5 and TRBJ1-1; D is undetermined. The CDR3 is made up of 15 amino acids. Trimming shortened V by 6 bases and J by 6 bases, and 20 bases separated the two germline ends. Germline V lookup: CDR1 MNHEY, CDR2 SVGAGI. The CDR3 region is CASSRLAGRPAEAFF. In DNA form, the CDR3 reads TGTGCCAGCAGCCGGCTGGCGGGCAGACCCGCTGAAGCTTTCTTT.

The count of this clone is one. CDR3 DNA sequence: TGTGCCAGCAGTCAGGATAAGGGGAGCACAGATACGCAGTATTTT. Its protein product is CASSQDKGSTDTQYF. This chain connects TRBV6-2 or TRBV6-3 to TRBJ2-3; weak D call: TRBD1 (5 bases). This CDR3 contains 15 residues. Germline loops: CDR1 MNHEY, CDR2 SVGEGT. Trimming left V 5 bases short and J 0 bases short, with 12 bases between.

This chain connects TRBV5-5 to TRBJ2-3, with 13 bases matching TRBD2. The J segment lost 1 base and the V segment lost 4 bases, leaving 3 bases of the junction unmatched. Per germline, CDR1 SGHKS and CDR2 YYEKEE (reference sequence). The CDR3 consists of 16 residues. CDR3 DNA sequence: TGTGCCAGCAGCCCGGGGACTAGCGGGGGCACAGATACGCAGTATTTT. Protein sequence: CASSPGTSGGTDTQYF. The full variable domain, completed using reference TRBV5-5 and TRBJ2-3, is DAGVTQSPTHLIKTRGQQVTLRCSPISGHKSVSWYQQVLGQGPQFIFQYYEKEERGRGNFPDRFSARQFPNYSSELNVNALLLGDSALYLCASSPGTSGGTDTQYFGPGTRLTVL.

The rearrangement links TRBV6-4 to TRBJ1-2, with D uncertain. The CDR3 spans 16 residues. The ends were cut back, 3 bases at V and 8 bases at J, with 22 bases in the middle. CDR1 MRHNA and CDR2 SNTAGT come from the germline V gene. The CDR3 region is CASSEVAGRSMAGYTF. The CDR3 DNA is TGTGCCAGCAGTGAAGTGGCGGGGAGGTCGATGGCGGGCTACACCTTC.

In DNA form, the CDR3 reads TGTGCCAGCAGTTACTCTTATCGGGGGACCAAAAACATTCAGTACTTC. Translated: CASSYSYRGTKNIQYF. The V gene is TRBV6-2 or TRBV6-3, the J gene TRBJ2-4, with a weak D call TRBD2 (6 bases). The CDR3 length is 16 residues. Per germline, CDR1 MNHEY and CDR2 SVGEGT. Trimming shortened V by 0 bases and J by 2 bases, and 11 bases separated the two germline ends.

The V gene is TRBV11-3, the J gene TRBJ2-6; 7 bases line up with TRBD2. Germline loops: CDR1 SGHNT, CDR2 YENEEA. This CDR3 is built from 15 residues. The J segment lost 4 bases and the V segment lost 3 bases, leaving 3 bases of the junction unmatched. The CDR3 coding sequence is TGTGCCAGCAGCTTGGGGGGGACCGGGGCCAACGTCCTGACTTTC. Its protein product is CASSLGGTGANVLTF.

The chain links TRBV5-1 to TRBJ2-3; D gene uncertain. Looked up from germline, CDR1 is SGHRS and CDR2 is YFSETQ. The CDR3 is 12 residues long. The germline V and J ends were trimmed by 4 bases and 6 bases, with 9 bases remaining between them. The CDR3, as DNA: TGCGCCAGCAGCCCCGAGGCCGATACGCAGTATTTT. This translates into CASSPEADTQYF.

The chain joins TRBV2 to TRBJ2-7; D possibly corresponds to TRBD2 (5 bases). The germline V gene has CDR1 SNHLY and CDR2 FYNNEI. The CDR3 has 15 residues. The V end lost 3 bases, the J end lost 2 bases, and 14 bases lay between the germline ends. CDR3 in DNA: TGTGCCAGCAGTGAGGCCGGGATCAAGACCTACGAGCAGTACTTC. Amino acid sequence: CASSEAGIKTYEQYF. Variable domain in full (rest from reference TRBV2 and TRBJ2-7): EPEVTQTPSHQVTQMGQEVILRCVPISNHLYFYWYRQILGQKVEFLVSFYNNEISEKSEIFDDQFSVERPDGSNFTLKIRSTKLEDSAMYFCASSEAGIKTYEQYFGPGTRLTVT.

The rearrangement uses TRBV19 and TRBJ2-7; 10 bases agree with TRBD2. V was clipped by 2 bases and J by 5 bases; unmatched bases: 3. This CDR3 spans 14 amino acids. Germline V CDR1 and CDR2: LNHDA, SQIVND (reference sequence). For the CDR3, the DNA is TGTGCCAGTAGTATACTAGCGGGAGATAACGAGCAGTACTTC. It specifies CASSILAGDNEQYF.

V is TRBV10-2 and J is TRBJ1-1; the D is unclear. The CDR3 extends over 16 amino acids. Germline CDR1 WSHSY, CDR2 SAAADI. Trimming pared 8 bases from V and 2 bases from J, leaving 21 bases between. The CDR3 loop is CASSRGLFGGNTEAFF. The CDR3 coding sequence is TGCGCCAGCTCGCGTGGGTTGTTCGGCGGAAACACTGAAGCTTTCTTT.

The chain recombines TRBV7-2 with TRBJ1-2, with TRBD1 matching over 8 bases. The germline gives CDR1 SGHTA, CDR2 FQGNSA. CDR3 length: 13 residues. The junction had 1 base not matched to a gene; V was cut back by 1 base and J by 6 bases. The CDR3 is CASSLDRGDGYTF. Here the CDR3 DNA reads TGTGCCAGCAGCTTAGACAGGGGGGATGGCTACACCTTC. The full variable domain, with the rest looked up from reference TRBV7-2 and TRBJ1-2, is GAGVSQSPSNKVTEKGKDVELRCDPISGHTALYWYRQSLGQGLEFLIYFQGNSAPDKSGLPSDRFSAERTGGSVSTLTIQRTQQEDSAVYLCASSLDRGDGYTFGSGTRLTVV.

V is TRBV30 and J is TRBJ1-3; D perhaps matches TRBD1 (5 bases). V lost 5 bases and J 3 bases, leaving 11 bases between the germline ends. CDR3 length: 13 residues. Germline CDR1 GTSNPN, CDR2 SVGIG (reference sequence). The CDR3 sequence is CAWPDTFGNTIYF. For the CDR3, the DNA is TGTGCCTGGCCGGACACGTTTGGAAACACCATATATTTT. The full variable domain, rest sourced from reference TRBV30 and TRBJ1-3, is SQTIHQWPATLVQPVGSPLSLECTVEGTSNPNLYWYRQAAGRGLQLLFYSVGIGQISSEVPQNLSASRPQDRQFILSSKKLLLSDSGFYLCAWPDTFGNTIYFGEGSWLTVV.

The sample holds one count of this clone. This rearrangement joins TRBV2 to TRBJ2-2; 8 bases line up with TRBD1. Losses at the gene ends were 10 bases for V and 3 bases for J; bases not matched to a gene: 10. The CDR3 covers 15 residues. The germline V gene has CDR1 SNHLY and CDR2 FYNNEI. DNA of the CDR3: TGTGCCACCTTGCAGGGGGCGACGGACACCGGGGAGCTGTTTTTT. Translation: CATLQGATDTGELFF.

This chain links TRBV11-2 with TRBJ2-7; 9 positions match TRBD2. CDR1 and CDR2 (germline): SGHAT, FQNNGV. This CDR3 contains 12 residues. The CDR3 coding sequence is TGTGCCAGCAGCTTAGATAATTCAGGACTAGCGGTC. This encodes CASSLDNSGLAV.

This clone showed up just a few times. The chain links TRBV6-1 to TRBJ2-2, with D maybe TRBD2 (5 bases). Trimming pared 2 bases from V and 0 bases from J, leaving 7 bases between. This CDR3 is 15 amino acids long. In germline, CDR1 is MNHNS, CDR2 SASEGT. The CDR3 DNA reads TGTGCCAGCAGTGAAATACTAGCGAACACCGGGGAGCTGTTTTTT. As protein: CASSEILANTGELFF.

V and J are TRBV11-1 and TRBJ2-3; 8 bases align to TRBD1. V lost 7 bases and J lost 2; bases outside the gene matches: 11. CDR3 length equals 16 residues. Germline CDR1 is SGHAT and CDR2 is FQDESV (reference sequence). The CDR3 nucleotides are TGTGCCAGCACCCAGGGGGCGGGACGGGTCACAGATACGCAGTATTTT. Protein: CASTQGAGRVTDTQYF.

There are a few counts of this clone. DNA of the CDR3: TGCGCCAGCAGCTTGTCAGGGTTGAACACTGAAGCTTTCTTT. This encodes CASSLSGLNTEAFF. J is TRBJ1-1 and V is TRBV5-1; possibly TRBD1 for D (5 bases). CDR1 and CDR2 (germline): SGHRS, YFSETQ. The ends were cut back, 1 base at V and 0 bases at J, with 7 bases in the middle. CDR3 size: 14 residues.

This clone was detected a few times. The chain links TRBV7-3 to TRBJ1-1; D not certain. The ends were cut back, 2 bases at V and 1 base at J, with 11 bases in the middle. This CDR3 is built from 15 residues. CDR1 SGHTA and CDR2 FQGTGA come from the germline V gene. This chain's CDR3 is CASSLGLQQNTEAFF. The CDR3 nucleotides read TGTGCCAGCAGCTTAGGACTGCAGCAGAACACTGAAGCTTTCTTT.

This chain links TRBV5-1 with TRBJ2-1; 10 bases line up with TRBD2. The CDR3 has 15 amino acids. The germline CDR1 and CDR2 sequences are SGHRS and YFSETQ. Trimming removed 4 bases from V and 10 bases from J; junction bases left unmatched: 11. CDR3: CASSPSSGSIREQFF. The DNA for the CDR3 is TGCGCCAGCAGCCCTTCTAGCGGGAGTATTCGGGAGCAGTTCTTC.

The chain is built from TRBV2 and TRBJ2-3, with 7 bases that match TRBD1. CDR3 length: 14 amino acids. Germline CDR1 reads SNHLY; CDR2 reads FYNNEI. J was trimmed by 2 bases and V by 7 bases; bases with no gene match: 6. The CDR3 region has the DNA TGTGCCAGCAAACGGGACAGCAACACAGATACGCAGTATTTT. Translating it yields CASKRDSNTDTQYF.

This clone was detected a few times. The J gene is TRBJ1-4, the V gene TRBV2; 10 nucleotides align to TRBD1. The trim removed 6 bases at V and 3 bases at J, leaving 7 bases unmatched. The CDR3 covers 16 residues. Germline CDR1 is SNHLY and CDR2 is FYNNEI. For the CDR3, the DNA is TGTGCCAGCAGGAAGACAGGGGGCGCGGCTAATGAAAAACTGTTTTTT. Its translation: CASRKTGGAANEKLFF.

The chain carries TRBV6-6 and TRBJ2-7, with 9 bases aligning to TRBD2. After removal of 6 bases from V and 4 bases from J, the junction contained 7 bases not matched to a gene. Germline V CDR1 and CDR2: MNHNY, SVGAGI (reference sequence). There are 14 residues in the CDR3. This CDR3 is CASSPAGLAYEQYF. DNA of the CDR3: TGTGCCAGCAGCCCCGCGGGACTAGCTTACGAGCAGTACTTC.

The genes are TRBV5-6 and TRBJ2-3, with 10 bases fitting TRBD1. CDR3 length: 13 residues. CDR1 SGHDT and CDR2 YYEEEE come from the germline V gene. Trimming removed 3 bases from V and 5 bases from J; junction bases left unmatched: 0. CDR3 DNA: TGTGCCAGCAGCTGGACAGGGGGAGATACGCAGTATTTT. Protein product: CASSWTGGDTQYF.

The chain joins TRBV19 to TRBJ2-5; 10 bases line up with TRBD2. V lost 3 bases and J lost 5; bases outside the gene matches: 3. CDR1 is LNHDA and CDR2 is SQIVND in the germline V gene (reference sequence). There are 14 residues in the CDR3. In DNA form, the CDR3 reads TGTGCCAGTAGTATGGGAGCGGGAGGGGAGACCCAGTACTTC. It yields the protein CASSMGAGGETQYF.

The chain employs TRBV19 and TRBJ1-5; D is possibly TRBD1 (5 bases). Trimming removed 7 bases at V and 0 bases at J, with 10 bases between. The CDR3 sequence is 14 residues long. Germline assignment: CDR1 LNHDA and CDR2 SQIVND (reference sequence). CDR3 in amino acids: CASTGDYSNQPQHF. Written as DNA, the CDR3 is TGTGCCAGTACTGGGGACTATAGCAATCAGCCCCAGCATTTT. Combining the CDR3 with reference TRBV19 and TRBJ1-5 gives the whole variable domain DGGITQSPKYLFRKEGQNVTLSCEQNLNHDAMYWYRQDPGQGLRLIYYSQIVNDFQKGDIAEGYSVSREKKESFPLTVTSAQKNPTAFYLCASTGDYSNQPQHFGDGTRLSIL.

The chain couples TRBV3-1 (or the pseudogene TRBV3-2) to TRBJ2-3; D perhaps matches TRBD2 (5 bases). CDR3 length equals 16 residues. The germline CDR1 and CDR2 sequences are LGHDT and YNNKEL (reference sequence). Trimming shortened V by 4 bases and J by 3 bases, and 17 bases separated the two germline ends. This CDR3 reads CASSRDSGVQTDTQYF. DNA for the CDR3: TGTGCCAGCAGCCGAGACTCCGGGGTCCAGACAGATACGCAGTATTTT.

This CDR3 is CASSPPGGYGYTF. The DNA of the CDR3 is TGTGCCAGTAGCCCACCAGGGGGCTATGGCTACACCTTC. J is TRBJ1-2 and V is TRBV19, with TRBD1 identical over 7 bases. The germline CDR1 and CDR2 sequences are LNHDA and SQIVND (reference sequence). The CDR3 extends over 13 amino acids. Losses at the gene ends were 6 bases for V and 4 bases for J; bases not matched to a gene: 5.